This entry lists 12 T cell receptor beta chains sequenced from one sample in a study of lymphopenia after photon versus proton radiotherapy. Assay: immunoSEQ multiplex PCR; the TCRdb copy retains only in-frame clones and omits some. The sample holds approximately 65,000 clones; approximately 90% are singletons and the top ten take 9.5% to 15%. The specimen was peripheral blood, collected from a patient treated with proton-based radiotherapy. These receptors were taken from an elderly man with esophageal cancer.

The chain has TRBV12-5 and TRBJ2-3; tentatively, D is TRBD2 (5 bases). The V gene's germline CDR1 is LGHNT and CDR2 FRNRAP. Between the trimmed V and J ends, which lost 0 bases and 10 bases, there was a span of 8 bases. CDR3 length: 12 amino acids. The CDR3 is CASGLVRDAQYF. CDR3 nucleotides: TGTGCTAGTGGTTTGGTACGGGATGCGCAGTATTTT.

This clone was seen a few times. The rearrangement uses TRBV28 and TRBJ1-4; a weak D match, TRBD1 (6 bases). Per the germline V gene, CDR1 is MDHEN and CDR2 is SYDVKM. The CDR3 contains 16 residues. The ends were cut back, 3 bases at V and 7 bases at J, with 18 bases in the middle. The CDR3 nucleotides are TGTGCCAGCAGTTTGGTTCCGGGACGGGGGCGTGAAAAACTGTTTTTT. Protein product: CASSLVPGRGREKLFF.

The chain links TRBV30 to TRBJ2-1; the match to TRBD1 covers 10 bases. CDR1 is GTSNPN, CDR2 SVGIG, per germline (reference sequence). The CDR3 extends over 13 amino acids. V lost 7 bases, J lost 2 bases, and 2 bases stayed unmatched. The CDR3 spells CALDRGTYNEQFF. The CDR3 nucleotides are TGTGCCTTGGACAGGGGGACCTACAATGAGCAGTTCTTC.

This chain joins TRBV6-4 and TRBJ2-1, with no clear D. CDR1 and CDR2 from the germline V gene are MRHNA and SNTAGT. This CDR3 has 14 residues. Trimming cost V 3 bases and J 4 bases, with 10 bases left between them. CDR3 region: CASSELFGYNEQFF. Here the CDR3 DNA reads TGTGCCAGCAGTGAGTTATTTGGGTACAATGAGCAGTTCTTC.

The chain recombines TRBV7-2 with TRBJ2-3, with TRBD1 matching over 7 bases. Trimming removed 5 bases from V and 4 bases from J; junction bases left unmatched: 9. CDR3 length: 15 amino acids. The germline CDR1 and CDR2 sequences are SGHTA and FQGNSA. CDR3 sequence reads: CASSRRTGSPDTQYF. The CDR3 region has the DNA TGTGCCAGCAGCCGTCGGACAGGATCTCCAGATACGCAGTATTTT.

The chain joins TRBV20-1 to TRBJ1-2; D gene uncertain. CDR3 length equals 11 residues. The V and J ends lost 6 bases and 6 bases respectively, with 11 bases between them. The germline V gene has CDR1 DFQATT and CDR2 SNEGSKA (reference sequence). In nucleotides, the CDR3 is TGCAGTGCCCACATTGCCAATGGCTACACCTTC. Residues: CSAHIANGYTF.

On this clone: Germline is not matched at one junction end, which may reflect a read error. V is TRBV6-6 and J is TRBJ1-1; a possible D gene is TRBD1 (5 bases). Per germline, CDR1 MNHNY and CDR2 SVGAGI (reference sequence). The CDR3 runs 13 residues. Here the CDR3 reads CASQFRGHTGAFF. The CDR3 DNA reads TGTGCCAGCCAGTTCCGTGGACACACTGGAGCTTTCTTT.

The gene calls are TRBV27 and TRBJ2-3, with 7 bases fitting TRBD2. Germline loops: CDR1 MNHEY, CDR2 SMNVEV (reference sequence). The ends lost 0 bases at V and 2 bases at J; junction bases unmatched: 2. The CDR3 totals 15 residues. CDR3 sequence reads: CASSLSGGFTDTQYF. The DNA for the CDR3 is TGTGCCAGCAGTTTATCGGGGGGGTTCACAGATACGCAGTATTTT.

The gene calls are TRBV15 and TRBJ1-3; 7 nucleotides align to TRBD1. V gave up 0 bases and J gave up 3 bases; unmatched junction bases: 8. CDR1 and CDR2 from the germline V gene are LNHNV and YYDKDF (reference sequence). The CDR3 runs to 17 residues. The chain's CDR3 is CATSRDRGGGVGNTIYF. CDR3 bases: TGTGCCACCAGCAGAGATCGCGGAGGGGGCGTTGGAAACACCATATATTTT.

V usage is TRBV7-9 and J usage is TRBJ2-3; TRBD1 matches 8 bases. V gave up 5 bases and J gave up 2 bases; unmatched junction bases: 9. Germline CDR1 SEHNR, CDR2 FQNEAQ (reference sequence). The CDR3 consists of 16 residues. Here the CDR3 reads CASSARQGKNTDTQYF. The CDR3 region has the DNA TGTGCCAGCAGCGCTCGACAGGGGAAAAACACAGATACGCAGTATTTT.

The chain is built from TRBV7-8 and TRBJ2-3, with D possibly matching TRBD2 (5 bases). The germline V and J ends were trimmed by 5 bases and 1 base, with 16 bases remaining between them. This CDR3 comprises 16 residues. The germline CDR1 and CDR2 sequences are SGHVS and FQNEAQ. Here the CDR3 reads CASSASNFGGTDTQYF. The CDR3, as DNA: TGTGCCAGCAGCGCTTCTAACTTCGGGGGCACAGATACGCAGTATTTT.

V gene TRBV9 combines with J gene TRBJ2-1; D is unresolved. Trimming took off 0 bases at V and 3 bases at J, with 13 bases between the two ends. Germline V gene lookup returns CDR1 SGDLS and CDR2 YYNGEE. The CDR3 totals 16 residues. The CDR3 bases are TGTGCCAGCAGCGTAGGAGAAAGTGGGCACTACAATGAGCAGTTCTTC. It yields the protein CASSVGESGHYNEQFF.